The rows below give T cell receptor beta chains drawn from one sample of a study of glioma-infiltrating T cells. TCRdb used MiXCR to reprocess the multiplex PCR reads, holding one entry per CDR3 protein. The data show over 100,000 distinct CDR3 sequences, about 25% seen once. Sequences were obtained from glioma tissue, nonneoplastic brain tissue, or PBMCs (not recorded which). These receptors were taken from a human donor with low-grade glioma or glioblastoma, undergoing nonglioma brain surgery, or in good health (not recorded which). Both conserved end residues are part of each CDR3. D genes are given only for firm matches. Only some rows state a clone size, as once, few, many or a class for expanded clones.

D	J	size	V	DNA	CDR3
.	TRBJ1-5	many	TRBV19	TGTGCCAGTAGTATAGAGGGCAGTCGCAATCAGCCCCAGCATTTT	CASSIEGSRNQPQHF
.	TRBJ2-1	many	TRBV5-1	TGCGCCAGCAGCTTGGTGGTAGAACAAGTGTTCTTC	CASSLVVEQVFF
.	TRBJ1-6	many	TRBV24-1	TGTGCCACCAGTGACCGGCAGGTTAATTCACCCCTCCACTTT	CATSDRQVNSPLHF
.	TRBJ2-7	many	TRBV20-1	TGCAGCTTTTCTACCTACGAGCAGTACTTC	CSFSTYEQYF
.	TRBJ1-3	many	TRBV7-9	TGTGCCAGCAGCTTTCGATCTGGAAACACCATATATTTT	CASSFRSGNTIYF
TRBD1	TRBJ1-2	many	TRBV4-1	TGCGCCAGCAGCCAAGATGTACAGGGGAGCTATGGCTACACCTTC	CASSQDVQGSYGYTF
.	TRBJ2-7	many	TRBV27	TGTGCCAGCAGTTTATCCCGGTCCTACGAGCAGTACTTC	CASSLSRSYEQYF
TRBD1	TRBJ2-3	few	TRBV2	TGTGCCAGCAGTTGGACAGGGGGTACAGATACGCAGTATTTT	CASSWTGGTDTQYF
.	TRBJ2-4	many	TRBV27	TGTGCCAGCAGTCCCCTGGAGCTAGCCAAAAACATTCAGTACTTC	CASSPLELAKNIQYF
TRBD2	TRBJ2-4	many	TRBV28	TGTGCCAGCAGTTTGCTAGCGGGTCGAAACATTCAGTACTTC	CASSLLAGRNIQYF
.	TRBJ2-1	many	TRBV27	TGTGCCAGCAGTAAACAGGGGCGGGGACACAATGAGCAGTTCTTC	CASSKQGRGHNEQFF
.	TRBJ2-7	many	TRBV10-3	TGTGCCATCATGAACCTCGGTGAGAAGCAGTACTTC	CAIMNLGEKQYF
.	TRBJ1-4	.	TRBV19	TGTGCCAGTAGTATAGCGGGCTCAACTAATGAAAAACTGTTTTTT	CASSIAGSTNEKLFF
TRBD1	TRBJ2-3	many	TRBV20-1	TGCAGTGCTTCCCCGGCAGGGGGTACCACAGATACGCAGTATTTT	CSASPAGGTTDTQYF
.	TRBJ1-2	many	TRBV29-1	TGCAGCGTTCGTGCCCCCGATGGCTACACCTTC	CSVRAPDGYTF
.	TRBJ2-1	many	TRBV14	TGTGCCAGCAGCGTCAGGGGTGAGCAGTTCTTC	CASSVRGEQFF
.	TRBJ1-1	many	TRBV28	TGTGCCAGCAGCCTTATAGGGACCGTGAACACTGAAGCTTTCTTT	CASSLIGTVNTEAFF
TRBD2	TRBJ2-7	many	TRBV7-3	TGTGCCAGCAGCTCACTAGCGGGGGAGCAGTACTTC	CASSSLAGEQYF
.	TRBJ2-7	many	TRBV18	TGTGCCAGCTCACCAAGGGTCTCCTACGAGCAGTACTTC	CASSPRVSYEQYF
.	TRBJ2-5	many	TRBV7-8	TGTGCCAGCAGCTCTCGGTACCAAGAGACCCAGTACTTC	CASSSRYQETQYF
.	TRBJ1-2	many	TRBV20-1	TGCAGTGCTAGTCTCGGACAGAGCTATGGCTACACCTTC	CSASLGQSYGYTF
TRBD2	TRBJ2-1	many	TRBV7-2	TGTGCCAGCAGCCCCCCCGGTGGACTAGCCTACAATGAGCAGTTCTTC	CASSPPGGLAYNEQFF
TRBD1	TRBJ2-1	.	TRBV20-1	TGCAGTGCTAGAGACCGGGACAGAAATCCCTATGAGCAGTTCTTC	CSARDRDRNPYEQFF
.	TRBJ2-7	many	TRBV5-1	TGCGCCAGCAGCTTGCCGGGGGACGCCTACGAGCAGTACTTC	CASSLPGDAYEQYF
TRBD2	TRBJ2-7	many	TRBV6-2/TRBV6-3	TGTGCCAGCAGCCCTACCGAGCGGGAGATCGCGTACGAGCAGTACTTC	CASSPTEREIAYEQYF
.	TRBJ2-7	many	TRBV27	TGTGCCAGCAGTTTCGCCGGGACCTACGAGCAGTACTTC	CASSFAGTYEQYF
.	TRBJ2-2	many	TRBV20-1	TGCAGTGCTCCCGGACAGCCGAACACCGGGGAGCTGTTTTTT	CSAPGQPNTGELFF
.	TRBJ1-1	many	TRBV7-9	TGTGCCAGCAGCTTAGAGGCAGCGAACACTGAAGCTTTCTTT	CASSLEAANTEAFF
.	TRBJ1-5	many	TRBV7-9	TGTGCCAGCAGCCGAGCGGGACAGCCCCAGCATTTT	CASSRAGQPQHF
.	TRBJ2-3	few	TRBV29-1	TGCAGCGTCCTCCCTGAGGAGGCAGATACGCAGTATTTT	CSVLPEEADTQYF
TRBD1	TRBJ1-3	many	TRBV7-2	TGTGCCAGCAGCTTAGGAGGGGGCGGAGACACCATATATTTT	CASSLGGGGDTIYF
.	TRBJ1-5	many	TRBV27	TGTGCCAGCAGTTTAGTAGGGGATAGCAATCAGCCCCAGCATTTT	CASSLVGDSNQPQHF
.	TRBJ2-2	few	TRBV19	TGTGCCAGTAGTATCGCCGGGCAGACGACCGGGGAGCTGTTTTTT	CASSIAGQTTGELFF
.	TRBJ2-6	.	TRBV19	TGTGCCAGTAGTAAGCAGGTGATCTCTGGGGCCAACGTCCTGACTTTC	CASSKQVISGANVLTF
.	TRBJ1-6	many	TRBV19	TGTGCCAGTAGTATACAGAGGAATAATTCACCCCTCCACTTT	CASSIQRNNSPLHF
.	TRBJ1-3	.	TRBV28	TGTGCCAGCAGTTTTCTTGGAAACACCATATATTTT	CASSFLGNTIYF
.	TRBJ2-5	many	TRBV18	TGTGCCAGCTCACCACTATCCACAGTCACCTCCGAAGAGACCCAGTACTTC	CASSPLSTVTSEETQYF
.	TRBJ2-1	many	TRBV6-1	TGTGCCAGCAGTCGGTCCTTTAGCGGCTCCTACAATGAGCAGTTCTTC	CASSRSFSGSYNEQFF
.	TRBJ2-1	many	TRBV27	TGTGCCACCGACTACAATGAGCATTTCTTC	CATDYNEHFF
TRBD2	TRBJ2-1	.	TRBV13	TGTGCCACCCGACTAGCAGAACCGCAGTTCTTC	CATRLAEPQFF
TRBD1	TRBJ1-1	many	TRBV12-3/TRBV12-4	TGTGCCAGCAGTTCCCAGGACAGGACCCCTGAAGCTTTCTTT	CASSSQDRTPEAFF
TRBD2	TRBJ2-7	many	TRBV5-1	TGCGCCAGCAACTTATCCGGGAGGACTTTCGACGAGCAGTACTTC	CASNLSGRTFDEQYF
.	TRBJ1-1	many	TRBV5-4	TGTGCCAGCAGCTTTGGTCAGGCCAACACTGAAGCTTTCTTT	CASSFGQANTEAFF
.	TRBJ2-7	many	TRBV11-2	TGTGCCAGCAGCTTTGGCTCGACATCCTACGAGCAGTACTTC	CASSFGSTSYEQYF
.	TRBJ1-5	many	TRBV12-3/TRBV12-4	TGTGCCAGCAGCAGCGGACTTCCGAATCAGCCCCAGCATTTT	CASSSGLPNQPQHF
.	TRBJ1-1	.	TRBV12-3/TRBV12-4	TGTGCCAGCAGATCCGGAAATACGGGCACTGAAGCTTTCTTT	CASRSGNTGTEAFF
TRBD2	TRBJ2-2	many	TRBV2	TGTGCCAGCAGTCGGGGGGCCGGGGAGCTGTTTTTT	CASSRGAGELFF
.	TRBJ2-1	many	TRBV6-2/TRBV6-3	TGTGCCAGCACGTTTCGGACCCTAGGGAACGATGAGCAGTTCTTC	CASTFRTLGNDEQFF
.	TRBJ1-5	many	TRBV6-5	TGTGCCAGCAGTTACTCGAGACAGGACAATCAGCCCCAGCATTTT	CASSYSRQDNQPQHF
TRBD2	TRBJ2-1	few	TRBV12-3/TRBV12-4	TGTGCCAGCACCAAGACTAGCCCCGACAATGAGCAGTTCTTC	CASTKTSPDNEQFF
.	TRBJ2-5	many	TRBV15	TGTGCCACCAGCAGAGATCATGGGGGATCCTCGTACCAAGAGACCCAGTACTTC	CATSRDHGGSSYQETQYF
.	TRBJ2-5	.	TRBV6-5	TGTGCCAGCAGTTACGACGAGTACCAAGAGACCCAGTACTTC	CASSYDEYQETQYF
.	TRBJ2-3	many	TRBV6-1	TGTGCCAGCAGTTTCCCAGGGACAGATACGCAGTATTTT	CASSFPGTDTQYF
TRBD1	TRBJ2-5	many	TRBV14	TGTGCCAGCAGCGGACAGGGCCCCCAAGAGACCCAGTACTTC	CASSGQGPQETQYF
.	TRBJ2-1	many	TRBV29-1	TGCAGCGTTGAACGGTGGGGTGAGCAGTTCTTC	CSVERWGEQFF